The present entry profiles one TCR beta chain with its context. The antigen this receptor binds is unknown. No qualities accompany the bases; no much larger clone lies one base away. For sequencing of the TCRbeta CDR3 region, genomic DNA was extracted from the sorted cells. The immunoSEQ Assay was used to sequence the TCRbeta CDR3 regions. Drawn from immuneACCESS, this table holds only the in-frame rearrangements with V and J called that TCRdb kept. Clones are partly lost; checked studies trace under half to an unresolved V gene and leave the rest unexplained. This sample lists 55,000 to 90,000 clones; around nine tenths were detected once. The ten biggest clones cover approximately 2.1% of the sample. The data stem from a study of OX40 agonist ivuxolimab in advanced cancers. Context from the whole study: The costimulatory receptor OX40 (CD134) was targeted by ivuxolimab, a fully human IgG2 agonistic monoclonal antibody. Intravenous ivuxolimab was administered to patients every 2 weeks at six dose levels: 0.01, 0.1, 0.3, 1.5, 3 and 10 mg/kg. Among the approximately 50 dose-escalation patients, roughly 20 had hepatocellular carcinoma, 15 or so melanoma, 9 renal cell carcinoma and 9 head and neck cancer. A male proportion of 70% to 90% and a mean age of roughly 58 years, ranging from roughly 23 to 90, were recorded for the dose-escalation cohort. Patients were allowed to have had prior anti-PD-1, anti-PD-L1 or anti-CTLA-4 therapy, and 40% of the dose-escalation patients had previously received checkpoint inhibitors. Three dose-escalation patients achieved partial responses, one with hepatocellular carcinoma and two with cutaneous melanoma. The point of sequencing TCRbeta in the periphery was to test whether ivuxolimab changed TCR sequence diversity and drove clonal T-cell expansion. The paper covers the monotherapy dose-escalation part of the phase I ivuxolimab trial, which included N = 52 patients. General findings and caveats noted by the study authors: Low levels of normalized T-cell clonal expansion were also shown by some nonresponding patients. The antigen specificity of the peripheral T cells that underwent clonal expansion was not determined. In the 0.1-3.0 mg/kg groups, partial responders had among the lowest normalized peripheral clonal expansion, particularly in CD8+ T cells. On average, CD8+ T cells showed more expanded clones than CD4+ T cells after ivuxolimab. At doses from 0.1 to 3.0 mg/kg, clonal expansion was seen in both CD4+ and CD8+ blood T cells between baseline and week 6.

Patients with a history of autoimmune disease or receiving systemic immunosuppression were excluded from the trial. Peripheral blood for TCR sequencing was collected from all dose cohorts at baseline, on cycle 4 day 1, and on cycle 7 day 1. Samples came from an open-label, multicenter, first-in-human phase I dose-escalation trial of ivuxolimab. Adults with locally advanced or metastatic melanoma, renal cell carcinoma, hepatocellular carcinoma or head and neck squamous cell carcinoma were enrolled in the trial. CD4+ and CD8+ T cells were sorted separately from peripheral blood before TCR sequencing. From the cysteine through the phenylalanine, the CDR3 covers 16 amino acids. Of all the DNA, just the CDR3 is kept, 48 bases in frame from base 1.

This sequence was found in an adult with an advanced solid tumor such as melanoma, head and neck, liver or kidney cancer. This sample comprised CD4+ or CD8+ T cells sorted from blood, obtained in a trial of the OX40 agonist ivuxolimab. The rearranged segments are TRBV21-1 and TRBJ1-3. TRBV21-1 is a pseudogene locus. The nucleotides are TGTGCCAGCAGCTTTCCGACCGACCTCTCTGGAAACACCATATATTTT. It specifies CASSFPTDLSGNTIYF.